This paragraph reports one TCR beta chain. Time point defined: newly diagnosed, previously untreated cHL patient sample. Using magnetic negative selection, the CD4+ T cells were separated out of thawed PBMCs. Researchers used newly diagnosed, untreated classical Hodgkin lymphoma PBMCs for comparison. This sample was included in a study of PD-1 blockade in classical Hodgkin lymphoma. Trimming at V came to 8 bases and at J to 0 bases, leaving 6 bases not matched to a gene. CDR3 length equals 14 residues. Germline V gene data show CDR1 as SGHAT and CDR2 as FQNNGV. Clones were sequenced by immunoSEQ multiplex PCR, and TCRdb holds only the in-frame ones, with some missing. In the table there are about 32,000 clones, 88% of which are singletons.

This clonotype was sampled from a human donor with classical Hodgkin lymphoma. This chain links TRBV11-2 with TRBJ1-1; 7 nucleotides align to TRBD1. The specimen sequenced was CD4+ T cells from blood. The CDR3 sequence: CASRDSILNTEAFF. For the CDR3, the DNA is TGTGCCAGCCGGGACAGTATTTTGAACACTGAAGCTTTCTTT.